The 17 T cell receptor beta chains presented below share a single source sample, sequenced in a study of blood T cell repertoires in COVID-19 (dated by TCRdb to the early 2020s). The library came from the immunoSEQ multiplex PCR assay. TCRdb limited this immuneACCESS table to in-frame rearrangements with V and J called. A share of clones is missing; checked studies link under half to unresolved V genes, and the rest is unexplained. Present in this sample are 200,000 to 250,000 clones, 75% to 90% of which were seen just once. The ten largest clones capture about 3% of the sample. Input material: peripheral blood. Receptors originate from a woman in her twenties or thirties who had recovered from COVID-19.

The gene calls are TRBV7-7 and TRBJ2-4; a possible D gene is TRBD2 (5 bases). Looked up from germline, CDR1 is SSHAT and CDR2 is FNYEAQ (reference sequence). V lost 11 bases and J lost 7, with 6 bases in between. The CDR3 has 9 amino acids. The CDR3 spells CAGLNIQYF. For the CDR3, the DNA is TGTGCCGGACTTAACATTCAGTACTTC.

The V gene is TRBV5-1, the J gene TRBJ2-5; 10 nucleotides line up with TRBD2. V was pared by 1 base and J by 7 bases, with 7 bases of the junction left unmatched. This CDR3 comprises 15 residues. CDR1 and CDR2 (germline): SGHRS, YFSETQ. CDR3 in DNA: TGCGCCAGCAGCTTGACTAGCGGGGTGCCCGGGACCCAGTACTTC. It encodes CASSLTSGVPGTQYF. The variable domain in full, with the rest retrieved from reference TRBV5-1 and TRBJ2-5, is KAGVTQTPRYLIKTRGQQVTLSCSPISGHRSVSWYQQTPGQGLQFLFEYFSETQRNKGNFPGRFSGRQFSNSRSEMNVSTLELGDSALYLCASSLTSGVPGTQYFGPGTRLLVL.

For the CDR3, the DNA is TGTGCCAGCAGCGGGGGACTAGCGGGGGTCCGAAAAGATACGCAGTATTTT. Its translation is CASSGGLAGVRKDTQYF. The chain joins TRBV9 to TRBJ2-3; 14 bases align to TRBD2. There are 17 residues in the CDR3. V shed 3 bases and J 5 bases; nucleotides not matched to a gene: 8. Germline lookup yields CDR1 SGDLS and CDR2 YYNGEE.

The gene calls are TRBV19 and TRBJ2-7, with D perhaps TRBD1 (6 bases). The germline V and J ends were trimmed by 2 bases and 0 bases, with 17 bases remaining between them. Germline loops: CDR1 LNHDA, CDR2 SQIVND (reference sequence). CDR3 length: 17 amino acids. Here the CDR3 reads CASSISARTEGSYEQYF. CDR3 in DNA: TGTGCCAGTAGTATAAGTGCTAGGACAGAAGGCTCCTACGAGCAGTACTTC. The whole variable domain, remainder taken from reference TRBV19 and TRBJ2-7, is DGGITQSPKYLFRKEGQNVTLSCEQNLNHDAMYWYRQDPGQGLRLIYYSQIVNDFQKGDIAEGYSVSREKKESFPLTVTSAQKNPTAFYLCASSISARTEGSYEQYFGPGTRLTVT.

The V gene is TRBV7-9, the J gene TRBJ2-5, with a tentative D call TRBD2 (6 bases). Per the germline V gene, CDR1 is SEHNR and CDR2 is FQNEAQ (reference sequence). The CDR3 consists of 13 residues. V lost 3 bases to trimming and J lost 5 bases, with 10 bases between them. The CDR3 sequence: CASSFGRGETQYF. CDR3 nucleotide sequence: TGTGCCAGCAGCTTCGGGAGAGGGGAGACCCAGTACTTC.

The gene calls are TRBV7-9 and TRBJ1-4, with 8 bases identical to TRBD1. Germline CDR1 reads SEHNR; CDR2 reads FQNEAQ (reference sequence). J was trimmed by 6 bases and V by 4 bases; bases with no gene match: 7. The CDR3 has 15 residues. This chain's CDR3 is CASSSLGTGDEKLFF. The CDR3 coding sequence is TGTGCCAGCAGCTCTCTCGGGACAGGCGATGAAAAACTGTTTTTT.

The V gene is TRBV21-1, the J gene TRBJ1-2; whether TRBD1, the table's D call, matches the DNA was not checked. TRBV21-1 is described as a pseudogene. This CDR3 contains 17 residues. CDR3 loop: CASSVHRGEVVDYGYTF. CDR3 sequence (DNA): TGTGCCAGCAGCGTACACAGGGGCGAGGTGGTCGACTATGGCTACACCTTC.

This chain joins TRBV10-3 and TRBJ1-3; tentative D call: TRBD1 (6 bases). Trimming removed 0 bases from V and 4 bases from J, with 22 bases in between. Germline CDR1 and CDR2: ENHRY and SYGVKD. The CDR3 has 19 amino acids. The CDR3 here is CAISESLVGGMSSGNTIYF. In nucleotides, the CDR3 is TGTGCCATCAGTGAGTCGTTAGTAGGGGGTATGTCAAGCGGAAACACCATATATTTT.

The J gene is TRBJ1-2, the V gene TRBV24-1; D gene uncertain. The CDR3 is made up of 13 amino acids. Trimming stripped 7 bases from V and 0 bases from J, with 8 bases between. Germline V gene lookup returns CDR1 KGHDR and CDR2 SFDVKD. The CDR3 protein is CATSAGANYGYTF. For the CDR3, the DNA is TGTGCCACCAGCGCGGGAGCTAACTATGGCTACACCTTC.

The chain joins TRBV19 to TRBJ1-5, with 9 bases lining up with TRBD1. Germline trimming cut 4 bases from V and 4 bases from J; bases unmatched to any gene: 11. Germline CDR1 is LNHDA and CDR2 is SQIVND (reference sequence). The CDR3 consists of 17 residues. CDR3 sequence reads: CASSTLAGQGTNQPQHF. CDR3 bases: TGTGCCAGTAGTACCCTCGCCGGACAGGGGACAAATCAGCCCCAGCATTTT.

This rearrangement joins TRBV2 to TRBJ1-2; no definite D call. From germline, CDR1 is SNHLY and CDR2 FYNNEI. V lost 5 bases to trimming and J lost 6 bases, with 13 bases between them. This CDR3 comprises 13 residues. This chain's CDR3 is CASSPERVDGYTF. CDR3 nucleotide sequence: TGTGCCAGCAGTCCGGAGCGAGTCGATGGCTACACCTTC. Full variable domain (rest looked up from reference TRBV2 and TRBJ1-2): EPEVTQTPSHQVTQMGQEVILRCVPISNHLYFYWYRQILGQKVEFLVSFYNNEISEKSEIFDDQFSVERPDGSNFTLKIRSTKLEDSAMYFCASSPERVDGYTFGSGTRLTVV.

The CDR3 region is CASSLALGSAEDYTF. In DNA, the CDR3 is TGCGCCAGCAGCTTGGCCCTGGGGAGTGCGGAGGACTACACCTTC. The chain recombines TRBV5-1 with TRBJ1-2; no definite D call. The V end lost 0 bases, the J end lost 10 bases, and 19 bases lay between the germline ends. This CDR3 spans 15 amino acids. The germline V gene has CDR1 SGHRS and CDR2 YFSETQ.

The J gene is TRBJ2-5, the V gene TRBV2, with a weak D call TRBD2 (6 bases). The ends were cut back, 11 bases at V and 5 bases at J, with 9 bases in the middle. This CDR3 is 10 amino acids long. CDR1 is SNHLY and CDR2 is FYNNEI in the germline V gene. The CDR3 is CAAGRETQYF. The CDR3 DNA reads as TGTGCCGCGGGGCGGGAGACCCAGTACTTC.

The sample holds one count of this clone. The chain couples TRBV6-5 to TRBJ1-6; 7 bases map to TRBD1. From germline, CDR1 is MNHEY and CDR2 SVGAGI. The CDR3 consists of 14 residues. V lost 6 bases and J lost 6; bases outside the gene matches: 5. As DNA, the CDR3 is TGTGCCAGCAGGACAGGGTCTGGTAATTCACCCCTCCACTTT. Its protein product is CASRTGSGNSPLHF.

J is TRBJ2-5 and V is TRBV27, with D perhaps TRBD2 (5 bases). The CDR3 loop spans 10 amino acids. Deletions cut 9 bases from V and 3 bases from J, with 5 bases between. Germline CDR1 is MNHEY and CDR2 is SMNVEV (reference sequence). CDR3 sequence: CARAEETQYF. The CDR3 DNA reads TGTGCCAGAGCGGAAGAGACCCAGTACTTC.

The chain joins TRBV5-6 to TRBJ2-5, with D possibly TRBD2 on 6 matching bases. V was shortened by 0 bases and J by 3 bases, with 9 bases between the two germline ends. The CDR3 is 14 amino acids. Per germline, CDR1 SGHDT and CDR2 YYEEEE. The CDR3, as DNA: TGTGCCAGCAGCTTGGTTTGGGGGGAAGAGACCCAGTACTTC. Its translation: CASSLVWGEETQYF.

This clone was observed once. This chain uses TRBV9 with TRBJ2-3; tentatively, D is TRBD2 (6 bases). This CDR3 contains 17 residues. Per the germline V gene, CDR1 is SGDLS and CDR2 is YYNGEE. V lost 4 bases and J lost 2, with 20 bases in between. The CDR3: CASSPHTGLSPTDTQYF. Here the CDR3 DNA reads TGTGCCAGCAGCCCACATACAGGACTAAGCCCCACAGATACGCAGTATTTT. Based on the CDR3 plus reference TRBV9 and TRBJ2-3, the full variable domain is DSGVTQTPKHLITATGQRVTLRCSPRSGDLSVYWYQQSLDQGLQFLIQYYNGEERAKGNILERFSAQQFPDLHSELNLSSLELGDSALYFCASSPHTGLSPTDTQYFGPGTRLTVL.